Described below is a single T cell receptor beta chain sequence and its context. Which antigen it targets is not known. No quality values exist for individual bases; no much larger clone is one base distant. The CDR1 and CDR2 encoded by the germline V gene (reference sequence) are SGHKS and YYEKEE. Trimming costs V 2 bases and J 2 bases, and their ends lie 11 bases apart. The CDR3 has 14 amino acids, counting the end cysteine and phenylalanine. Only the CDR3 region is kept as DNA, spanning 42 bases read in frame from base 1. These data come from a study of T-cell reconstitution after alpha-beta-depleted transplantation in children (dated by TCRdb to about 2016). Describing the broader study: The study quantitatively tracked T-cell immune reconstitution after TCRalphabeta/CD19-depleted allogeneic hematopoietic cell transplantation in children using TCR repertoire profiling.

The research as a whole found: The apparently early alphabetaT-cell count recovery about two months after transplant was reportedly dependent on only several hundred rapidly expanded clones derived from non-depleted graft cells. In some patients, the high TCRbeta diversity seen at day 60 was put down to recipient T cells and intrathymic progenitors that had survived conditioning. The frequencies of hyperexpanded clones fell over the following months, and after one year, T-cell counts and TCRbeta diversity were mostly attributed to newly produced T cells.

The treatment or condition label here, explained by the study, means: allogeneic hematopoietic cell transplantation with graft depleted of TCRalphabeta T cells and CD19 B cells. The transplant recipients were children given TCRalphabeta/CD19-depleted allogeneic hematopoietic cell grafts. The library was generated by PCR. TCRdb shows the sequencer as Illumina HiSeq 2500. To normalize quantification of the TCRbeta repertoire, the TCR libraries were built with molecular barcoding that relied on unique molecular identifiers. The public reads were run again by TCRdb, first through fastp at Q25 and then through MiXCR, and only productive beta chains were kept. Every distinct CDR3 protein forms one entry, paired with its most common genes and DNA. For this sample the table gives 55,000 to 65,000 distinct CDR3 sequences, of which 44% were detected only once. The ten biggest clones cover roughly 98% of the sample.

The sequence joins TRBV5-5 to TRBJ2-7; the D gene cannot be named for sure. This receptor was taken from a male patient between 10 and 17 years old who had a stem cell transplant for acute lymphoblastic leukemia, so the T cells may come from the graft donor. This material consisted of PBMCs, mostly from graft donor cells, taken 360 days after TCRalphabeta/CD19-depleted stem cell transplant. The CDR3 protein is CASSFLVQAYEQYF. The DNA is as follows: TGTGCCAGCAGCTTCCTAGTACAAGCCTACGAGCAGTACTTC.